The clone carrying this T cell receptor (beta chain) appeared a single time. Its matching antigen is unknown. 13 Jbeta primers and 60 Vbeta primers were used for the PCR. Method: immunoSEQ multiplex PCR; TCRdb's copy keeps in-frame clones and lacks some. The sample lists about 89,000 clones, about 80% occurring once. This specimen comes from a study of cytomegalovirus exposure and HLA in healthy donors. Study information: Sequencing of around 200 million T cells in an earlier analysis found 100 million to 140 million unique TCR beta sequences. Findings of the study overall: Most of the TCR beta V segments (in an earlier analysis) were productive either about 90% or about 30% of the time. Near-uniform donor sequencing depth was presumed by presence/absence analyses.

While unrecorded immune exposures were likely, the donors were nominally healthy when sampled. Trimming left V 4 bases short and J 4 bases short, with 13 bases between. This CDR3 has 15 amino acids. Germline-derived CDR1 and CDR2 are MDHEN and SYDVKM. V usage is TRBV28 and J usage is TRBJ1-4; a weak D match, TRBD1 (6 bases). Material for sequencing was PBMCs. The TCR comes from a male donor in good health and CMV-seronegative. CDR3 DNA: TGTGCCAGCAGTTCCAACAGGGCGGGTAATGAAAAACTGTTTTTT. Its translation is CASSSNRAGNEKLFF. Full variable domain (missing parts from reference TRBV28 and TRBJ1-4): DVKVTQSSRYLVKRTGEKVFLECVQDMDHENMFWYRQDPGLGLRLIYFSYDVKMKEKGDIPEGYSVSREKKERFSLILESASTNQTSMYLCASSSNRAGNEKLFFGSGTQLSVL.